The 17 T cell receptor beta chains below were found in one sample sequenced in a study of blood T cell repertoires in COVID-19 (dated by TCRdb to 2018 to 2021). Library creation used the immunoSEQ multiplex PCR assay. TCRdb stores this immuneACCESS table with in-frame sequences only. Part of the clones is absent; in the studies checked, under half of the shortfall reflects unresolved V genes, and no reason is known for the rest. The sample contains about 120,000 clones, around 89% of them found a single time. The ten top clones hold roughly 19% of the sample. Sequencing was carried out using peripheral blood. These receptors were collected from a human donor with acute or convalescent COVID-19. The donor label of this sample is uncertain.

This clone was picked up a small number of times. J is TRBJ1-2 and V is TRBV5-1, with a weak D call TRBD1 (6 bases). The CDR3 length is 13 residues. The ends were cut back, 4 bases at V and 8 bases at J, with 15 bases in the middle. Germline CDR1 is SGHRS and CDR2 is YFSETQ. The CDR3 region is CASSPDSKRGYTF. CDR3 nucleotide sequence: TGCGCCAGCAGCCCGGACAGTAAGCGGGGCTACACCTTC.

The chain couples TRBV2 to TRBJ1-6, with D tentatively TRBD1 (6 bases). Trimming took off 7 bases at V and 5 bases at J, with 9 bases between the two ends. CDR1 and CDR2 (germline): SNHLY, FYNNEI. The CDR3 is 13 amino acids. The DNA of the CDR3 is TGTGCCAGCATAGGACAGCATAATTCACCCCTCCACTTT. Translated: CASIGQHNSPLHF.

The genes are TRBV7-3 and TRBJ2-3; 9 positions agree with TRBD1. V was pared by 3 bases and J by 6 bases, with 4 bases of the junction left unmatched. CDR3 length: 14 residues. The V gene's germline CDR1 is SGHTA and CDR2 FQGTGA. This chain's CDR3 is CASSLGTGTDTQYF. The CDR3, as DNA: TGTGCCAGCAGCTTGGGGACAGGGACCGATACGCAGTATTTT.

The chain combines TRBV5-5 with TRBJ2-7; D may be TRBD2 (5 bases). From germline, CDR1 is SGHKS and CDR2 YYEKEE (reference sequence). The CDR3 is 14 amino acids. The V end was cut by 0 bases, the J end by 6 bases, with 13 bases between. The CDR3 nucleotides read TGTGCCAGCAGCTTGGTCGGACTCTCAGGCGAGCAGTACTTC. The encoded protein is CASSLVGLSGEQYF. Using reference TRBV5-5 and TRBJ2-7 for the parts outside the CDR3, the full variable domain is DAGVTQSPTHLIKTRGQQVTLRCSPISGHKSVSWYQQVLGQGPQFIFQYYEKEERGRGNFPDRFSARQFPNYSSELNVNALLLGDSALYLCASSLVGLSGEQYFGPGTRLTVT.

The chain employs TRBV28 and TRBJ1-5, with 7 bases lining up with TRBD1. This CDR3 region has 19 residues. Germline V gene data show CDR1 as MDHEN and CDR2 as SYDVKM. Trimming took 6 bases from V and 2 from J; bases not matched to a gene: 19. For the CDR3, the DNA is TGTGCCAGCAGACCGAGACAGGGAGACGGTTCCTATGGCAATCAGCCCCAGCATTTT. This codes for CASRPRQGDGSYGNQPQHF.

The chain links TRBV7-8 to TRBJ1-1; the D gene is possibly TRBD1 (6 bases). V dropped 2 bases and J dropped 2 bases, with 12 bases sitting between them. Germline assignment: CDR1 SGHVS and CDR2 FQNEAQ. The CDR3 covers 15 residues. CDR3 bases: TGTGCCAGCAGCTTATTCAAGGGACATAACACTGAAGCTTTCTTT. It codes for CASSLFKGHNTEAFF.

J is TRBJ1-1 and V is TRBV7-6; D gene uncertain. The germline gives CDR1 SGHVS, CDR2 FNYEAQ. The V end lost 7 bases, the J end lost 1 base, and 7 bases lay between the germline ends. The CDR3 spans 12 residues. The DNA for the CDR3 is TGTGCCAGCAAAGAACAGAACACTGAAGCTTTCTTT. This sequence encodes CASKEQNTEAFF.

This chain connects TRBV7-8 to TRBJ1-5, with D possibly being TRBD1 (6 bases). CDR3 length: 16 residues. CDR1 is SGHVS, CDR2 FQNEAQ, per germline. Between the trimmed V and J ends, which lost 4 bases and 6 bases, there was a span of 19 bases. The chain's CDR3 is CASSYDRSIDSQPQHF. As DNA, the CDR3 is TGTGCCAGCAGCTACGACAGGAGTATCGATAGTCAGCCCCAGCATTTT.

The rearrangement uses TRBV18 and TRBJ2-1; tentatively, D is TRBD1 (6 bases). V lost 3 bases, J lost 9 bases, and 18 bases lay in between. CDR3 length equals 15 residues. Germline values: CDR1 KGHSH, CDR2 LQKENI. DNA for the CDR3: TGTGCCAGCTCACCTGGGACATCACTACAGAGTGAGCAGTTCTTC. Residues: CASSPGTSLQSEQFF.

The chain is built from TRBV28 and TRBJ1-2, with D possibly TRBD1 on 5 matching bases. V lost 3 bases and J 5 bases, leaving 13 bases between the germline ends. Germline V gene sequence: CDR1 MDHEN, CDR2 SYDVKM. The CDR3 contains 14 residues. CDR3 sequence reads: CASSFSRAIYGYTF. The CDR3 coding sequence is TGTGCCAGCAGTTTTTCCAGGGCCATTTATGGCTACACCTTC.

V gene TRBV30 combines with J gene TRBJ2-7, with D perhaps matching TRBD1 (7 bases). The ends were cut back, 5 bases at V and 4 bases at J, with 18 bases in the middle. From germline, CDR1 is GTSNPN and CDR2 SVGIG (reference sequence). This CDR3 has 14 amino acids. CDR3 DNA sequence: TGTGCCTGGGGGAGGACAGGTTCGCCTTACGAGCAGTACTTC. This gives the protein CAWGRTGSPYEQYF.

CDR3 coding DNA: TGTGCCATCAGTGAGCTACGGGACAGCTACAATGAGCAGTTCTTC. Amino acids: CAISELRDSYNEQFF. The rearrangement joins TRBV10-3 to TRBJ2-1; 7 nucleotides match TRBD1. Germline CDR1 ENHRY, CDR2 SYGVKD. Trimming removed 2 bases from V and 3 bases from J; junction bases left unmatched: 4. CDR3 length equals 15 residues.

The V gene is TRBV15, the J gene TRBJ1-4; D not resolved. Germline CDR1 reads LNHNV; CDR2 reads YYDKDF (reference sequence). This CDR3 has 11 residues. In DNA, the CDR3 is TGTGGGGAGCGGGGAGTGGAAAAACTGTTTTTT. It encodes CGERGVEKLFF.

The rearrangement joins TRBV5-1 to TRBJ1-3, with a possible D match to TRBD1 (5 bases). CDR1 is SGHRS and CDR2 is YFSETQ in the germline V gene. Trimming removed 4 bases at V and 2 bases at J, with 13 bases between. The CDR3 has 15 amino acids. The CDR3 region is CASSSGTVTGNTIYF. The CDR3 coding sequence is TGCGCCAGCAGCAGCGGGACGGTGACTGGAAACACCATATATTTT.

The CDR3 sequence is CASSYSLGTTGNTIYF. The CDR3 nucleotides are TGTGCCAGCAGTTACTCCTTAGGGACAACTGGAAACACCATATATTTT. The V call is TRBV6-6, the J call TRBJ1-3; D perhaps matches TRBD1 (6 bases). V lost 0 bases to trimming and J lost 2 bases, with 11 bases between them. The CDR3 sequence is 16 residues long. Germline V gene lookup returns CDR1 MNHNY and CDR2 SVGAGI (reference sequence).

The chain has TRBV6-1 and TRBJ1-3; maybe TRBD1 (5 bases). Looked up from germline, CDR1 is MNHNS and CDR2 is SASEGT. The germline V and J ends were trimmed by 0 bases and 7 bases, with 7 bases remaining between them. The CDR3 is 13 residues long. The CDR3 DNA reads as TGTGCCAGCAGTGAAGCGCGGGGGAACACCATATATTTT. Protein: CASSEARGNTIYF.

The V call is TRBV7-9, the J call TRBJ1-5; D unresolved. The CDR3 consists of 14 residues. Trimming removed 7 bases from V and 2 bases from J, with 12 bases in between. Germline V CDR1 and CDR2: SEHNR, FQNEAQ (reference sequence). DNA of the CDR3: TGTGCCAGCACTGCCTCGGGTGGCAATCAGCCCCAGCATTTT. Protein: CASTASGGNQPQHF. Full variable domain (rest looked up from reference TRBV7-9 and TRBJ1-5): DTGVSQNPRHKITKRGQNVTFRCDPISEHNRLYWYRQTLGQGPEFLTYFQNEAQLEKSRLLSDRFSAERPKGSFSTLEIQRTEQGDSAMYLCASTASGGNQPQHFGDGTRLSIL.